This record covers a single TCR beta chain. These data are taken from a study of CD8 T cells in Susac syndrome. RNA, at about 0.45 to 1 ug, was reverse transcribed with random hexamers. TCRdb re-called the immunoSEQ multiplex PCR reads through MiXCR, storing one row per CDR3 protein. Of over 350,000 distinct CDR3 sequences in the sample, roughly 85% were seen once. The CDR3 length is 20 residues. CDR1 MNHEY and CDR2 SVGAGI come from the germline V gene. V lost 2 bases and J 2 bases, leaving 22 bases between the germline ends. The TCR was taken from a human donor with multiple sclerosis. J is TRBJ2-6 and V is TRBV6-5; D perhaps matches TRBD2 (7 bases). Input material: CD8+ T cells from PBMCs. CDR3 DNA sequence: TGTGCCAGCAGTTACATTCTCCGCCGGGGGGCGGTGGCTGGGGCCAACGTCCTGACTTTC. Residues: CASSYILRRGAVAGANVLTF.